One and the same sample provided the 23 T cell receptor beta chains below, sequenced in a study of memory CD8 T cells in hepatitis C reinfection. Profiling relied on immunoSEQ multiplex PCR, and the TCRdb table lists in-frame clones only, not all of them. The repertoire holds tens of thousands of clones, roughly 89% seen once, with over 0.95% in the top ten. Time point meaning: pre-reinfection, 55 to 20 weeks before reinfection detection. TCR sequencing was done directly ex vivo on sorted cells, without expansion in vitro. The source material was naive CD8+ T cells sorted from blood. These receptors came from a man aged 18 to 30 with hepatitis C virus infection.

The chain is built from TRBV15 and TRBJ2-5; 8 nucleotides line up with TRBD2. Germline CDR1 and CDR2: LNHNV and YYDKDF (reference sequence). The CDR3 is made up of 15 amino acids. V was pared by 0 bases and J by 3 bases, with 3 bases of the junction left unmatched. CDR3 nucleotide sequence: TGTGCCACCAGCAGAGATACTAGCGGTGAAGAGACCCAGTACTTC. Translation gives CATSRDTSGEETQYF.

About this clone itself: Other DNA sequences in the same sample also yield this CDR3. The gene calls are TRBV4-1 and TRBJ1-5; 7 positions match TRBD1. V trimming: 1 base; J trimming: 2 bases; junction bases outside the gene matches: 2. Germline V gives CDR1 MGHRA, CDR2 YSYEKL. The CDR3 has 15 residues. CDR3 bases: TGCGCCAGCAGCCAAGTTGGACAGGGCAATCAGCCCCAGCATTTT. It yields the protein CASSQVGQGNQPQHF.

This clone appeared a few times. The chain joins TRBV25-1 to TRBJ2-2; D unclear. Germline loops: CDR1 MGHDK, CDR2 SYGVNS. This CDR3 has 13 residues. V was cut by 7 bases and J by 0 bases, with 6 bases left in between. The CDR3 reads CASTHTNTGELFF. CDR3 bases: TGTGCCAGCACCCACACGAACACCGGGGAGCTGTTTTTT.

This rearrangement joins TRBV28 to TRBJ2-7; 9 bases are shared with TRBD1. After removal of 10 bases from V and 3 bases from J, the junction contained 7 bases not matched to a gene. The CDR3 has 13 amino acids. The germline V gene has CDR1 MDHEN and CDR2 SYDVKM. The CDR3 loop is CATRDRAYYEQYF. DNA for the CDR3: TGTGCCACTCGGGACAGGGCTTACTACGAGCAGTACTTC.

V usage is TRBV6-1 and J usage is TRBJ1-3, with TRBD1 as a possible D gene (5 bases). The ends were cut back, 3 bases at V and 2 bases at J, with 8 bases in the middle. The CDR3 sequence is 14 residues long. Germline assignment: CDR1 MNHNS and CDR2 SASEGT. The CDR3 reads CASSDPGTGNTIYF. The CDR3 DNA reads TGTGCCAGCAGTGATCCAGGGACTGGAAACACCATATATTTT.

The chain couples TRBV28 to TRBJ1-1, with a weak D call TRBD1 (6 bases). The CDR3 length is 15 residues. Germline V gene lookup returns CDR1 MDHEN and CDR2 SYDVKM. V lost 5 bases and J lost 1, with 14 bases in between. CDR3 bases: TGTGCCAGCAGTCCCCTCGGACAGAAGAACACTGAAGCTTTCTTT. It specifies CASSPLGQKNTEAFF.

The rearrangement joins TRBV19 to TRBJ2-3, with 7 bases lining up with TRBD1. This CDR3 contains 15 residues. CDR1 LNHDA and CDR2 SQIVND come from the germline V gene (reference sequence). The V segment lost 3 bases and the J segment 5 bases; nucleotides outside the gene matches: 8. The CDR3 DNA sequence: TGTGCCAGTAGTATTCATAGGGGGCTGGAAGATACGCAGTATTTT. Protein: CASSIHRGLEDTQYF.

This rearrangement joins TRBV11-2 to TRBJ1-1; TRBD1 is a possible D gene (6 bases). Trimming cost V 5 bases and J 1 base, with 8 bases left between them. Germline assignment: CDR1 SGHAT and CDR2 FQNNGV. The CDR3 length is 13 residues. The CDR3 DNA sequence: TGTGCCAGCAGCCCGACAGGGAACACTGAAGCTTTCTTT. Its protein product is CASSPTGNTEAFF.

V is TRBV2 and J is TRBJ2-1; D may be TRBD2 (6 bases). There are 15 residues in the CDR3. With 3 bases removed from V and 2 bases from J, the gap between germline ends came to 11 bases. Germline lookup yields CDR1 SNHLY and CDR2 FYNNEI. The CDR3 region is CASSDFGSAYNEQFF. The CDR3 DNA reads as TGTGCCAGCAGTGACTTCGGGAGCGCCTACAATGAGCAGTTCTTC.

This rearrangement joins TRBV7-3 to TRBJ2-1; the D gene is possibly TRBD2 (5 bases). The CDR3 is 13 residues long. V lost 5 bases to trimming and J lost 6 bases, with 11 bases between them. The germline V gene has CDR1 SGHTA and CDR2 FQGTGA. Here the CDR3 reads CASSPGVFNEQFF. The CDR3 coding sequence is TGTGCCAGCAGCCCCGGGGTCTTCAATGAGCAGTTCTTC.

The chain combines TRBV15 with TRBJ1-5, with D hard to call. CDR3 length: 14 amino acids. The ends were cut back, 1 base at V and 3 bases at J, with 7 bases in the middle. Germline loops: CDR1 LNHNV, CDR2 YYDKDF (reference sequence). The CDR3 protein is CATSRVSSNQPQHF. The CDR3 DNA reads as TGTGCCACCAGCAGAGTTTCGTCCAATCAGCCCCAGCATTTT.

The chain links TRBV7-2 to TRBJ2-1, with 9 nucleotides matching TRBD1. V gave up 10 bases and J gave up 7 bases; unmatched junction bases: 11. CDR3 length equals 14 residues. CDR1 is SGHTA and CDR2 is FQGNSA in the germline V gene. The CDR3 is CATRTWTGVNEQFF. The DNA of the CDR3 is TGTGCCACCCGAACATGGACAGGGGTGAATGAGCAGTTCTTC.

J is TRBJ2-7 and V is TRBV7-2, with TRBD2 identical over 13 bases. J lost 5 bases, V lost 5 bases, and 9 bases had no gene match. The CDR3 runs 16 residues. The V gene's germline CDR1 is SGHTA and CDR2 FQGNSA. CDR3 coding DNA: TGTGCCAGCAGCCCAAGGACTAGCGGGAGATTCCACGAGCAGTACTTC. Residues: CASSPRTSGRFHEQYF.

V gene TRBV9 combines with J gene TRBJ2-6; 9 bases match TRBD1. Germline V CDR1 and CDR2: SGDLS, YYNGEE. Germline trimming cut 3 bases from V and 0 bases from J; bases unmatched to any gene: 4. This CDR3 has 17 amino acids. CDR3 sequence reads: CASSAGQGYSGANVLTF. CDR3 nucleotides: TGTGCCAGCAGCGCGGGACAGGGATACTCTGGGGCCAACGTCCTGACTTTC.

The chain has TRBV14 and TRBJ2-3; 11 bases map to TRBD1. The V gene end was trimmed by 4 bases and the J gene end by 5 bases; junction bases not matched to a gene: 5. This CDR3 has 15 residues. Germline-derived CDR1 and CDR2 are SGHDN and FVKESK. CDR3 DNA sequence: TGTGCCAGCAGCCCATGGACAGGGGGCGAAGATACGCAGTATTTT. This encodes CASSPWTGGEDTQYF.

The chain carries TRBV19 and TRBJ1-1; D not resolved. Trimming shortened V by 3 bases and J by 2 bases, and 13 bases separated the two germline ends. The germline V gene encodes CDR1 LNHDA and CDR2 SQIVND (reference sequence). This CDR3 is built from 15 residues. Here the CDR3 DNA reads TGTGCCAGTAGTATTGGTGGGTCGGGTAACACTGAAGCTTTCTTT. Translated: CASSIGGSGNTEAFF.

This chain uses TRBV6-1 with TRBJ2-7, with 8 bases lining up with TRBD2. The CDR3 covers 16 residues. With 2 bases clipped from V and 3 bases from J, the junction kept 9 bases outside the gene matches. Germline CDR1 and CDR2: MNHNS and SASEGT. The CDR3 DNA reads TGTGCCAGCAGTGAACCGTCCGGGGGGGTAGTCTACGAGCAGTACTTC. Amino acid sequence: CASSEPSGGVVYEQYF.

The V call is TRBV6-5, the J call TRBJ2-3; D perhaps matches TRBD1 (6 bases). The CDR3 spans 14 residues. Trimming removed 0 bases from V and 4 bases from J, with 8 bases in between. Germline V gene sequence: CDR1 MNHEY, CDR2 SVGAGI. This CDR3 reads CASSYSQGPDTQYF. The DNA of the CDR3 is TGTGCCAGCAGTTACTCACAGGGACCAGATACGCAGTATTTT.

J is TRBJ2-5 and V is TRBV7-2; 7 bases map to TRBD2. Germline V gene sequence: CDR1 SGHTA, CDR2 FQGNSA. This CDR3 is 15 amino acids long. Trimming at V came to 7 bases and at J to 5 bases, leaving 13 bases not matched to a gene. The CDR3 DNA follows: TGTGCCAGCATCAGCGGGACGTCTAATAGGGAGACCCAGTACTTC. Translation: CASISGTSNRETQYF.

The chain employs TRBV4-2 and TRBJ1-1; possible D gene TRBD1, 5 bases. The CDR3 totals 16 residues. Per germline, CDR1 LGHNA and CDR2 YNFKEQ. V lost 1 base and J lost 0, with 12 bases in between. CDR3 bases: TGTGCCAGCAGCCAAGGGCAGGGACTCATGAACACTGAAGCTTTCTTT. As protein: CASSQGQGLMNTEAFF.

V gene TRBV19 combines with J gene TRBJ2-1, with unresolved D. Trimming took off 5 bases at V and 5 bases at J, with 16 bases between the two ends. The CDR3 spans 15 residues. Germline V gene sequence: CDR1 LNHDA, CDR2 SQIVND (reference sequence). CDR3 region: CASSGSPSPHNEQFF. CDR3 in DNA: TGTGCCAGTAGTGGCAGTCCTTCCCCCCACAATGAGCAGTTCTTC.

The chain employs TRBV28 and TRBJ2-3, with 9 bases fitting TRBD2. This CDR3 has 19 residues. V dropped 3 bases and J dropped 14; count of bases not matched to a gene: 27. Per germline, CDR1 MDHEN and CDR2 SYDVKM. CDR3 region: CASSFPAGGANKVEEGWYF. The DNA of the CDR3 is TGTGCCAGCAGTTTCCCGGCGGGAGGGGCAAATAAGGTCGAGGAAGGTTGGTATTTT.

The CDR3 loop is CASSPLPSNQPQHF. CDR3 DNA sequence: TGTGCCAGCAGCCCCCTACCCAGCAATCAGCCCCAGCATTTT. The V call is TRBV27, the J call TRBJ1-5, with no clear D. The germline gives CDR1 MNHEY, CDR2 SMNVEV (reference sequence). V dropped 6 bases and J dropped 1 base, with 10 bases sitting between them. The CDR3 is 14 amino acids.